The 2 T cell receptor beta chains given below trace back to one sample, sequenced in a study of human T cells and chemical hapten exposure. This sample's time point: pre-sensitization, week 0. The treatment here: therapeutic diphenylcyclopropenone sensitization with weekly scalp DPC. Using its own MiXCR run on the RACE reads, TCRdb lists one record per CDR3 protein. The table shows 380,000 or so distinct CDR3 sequences, with about 5% occurring only once. This sample comprised whole blood, obtained in connection with sensitization to the hapten diphenylcyclopropenone (DPC). All receptors come from a woman in her late teens or twenties with alopecia areata. Some clones in this sample may be carry-over from other donors' samples.

The chain employs TRBV12-3 or TRBV12-4 and TRBJ2-7; 7 nucleotides line up with TRBD1. V was clipped by 5 bases and J by 6 bases; unmatched bases: 10. This CDR3 spans 14 amino acids. The CDR3 protein is CASSLIQGQGEQYF. The DNA for the CDR3 is TGTGCCAGCAGTCTCATACAGGGGCAGGGCGAGCAGTACTTC.

This clonotype has more than one count but fewer than ten. The chain uses TRBV20-1 and TRBJ1-2; D is possibly TRBD1 (5 bases). Germline CDR1 DFQATT, CDR2 SNEGSKA (reference sequence). The CDR3 covers 15 residues. V was shortened by 0 bases and J by 6 bases, with 17 bases between the two germline ends. The CDR3 reads CSARDFSGQRNGYTF. CDR3 coding DNA: TGCAGTGCTAGAGATTTCTCGGGGCAGAGAAATGGCTACACCTTC.